A selection of T cell receptor beta chains follows, all from one sample in a study of OX40 agonist ivuxolimab in advanced cancers. Using immunoSEQ multiplex PCR, the repertoire was profiled, and TCRdb retains in-frame clones only, with some absent. There are over 55,000 clones in the sample; approximately 82% occur only once, and about 1.6% lies in the top ten. The starting material was CD4+ or CD8+ T cells sorted from blood, obtained in a trial of the OX40 agonist ivuxolimab. These receptors were obtained from an adult with an advanced solid tumor such as melanoma, head and neck, liver or kidney cancer. The CDR3 runs from the conserved cysteine through the conserved F or W. A D gene is named only where the DNA matches it firmly. Size is omitted from some rows. Given values are once, few, many or a class for expanded clones.

>TRBJ2-5|NA|TRBV5-1|NA
CASSLEGNQETQYF
TGCGCCAGCAGCTTGGAGGGGAATCAAGAGACCCAGTACTTC
>TRBJ2-6|NA|TRBV5-1|NA
CASSAGLLEANVLTF
TGCGCCAGCAGCGCCGGTCTCTTAGAGGCCAACGTCCTGACTTTC
>TRBJ1-1|NA|TRBV5-6|TRBD1
CASSRPTGPTEAFF
TGTGCCAGCAGCCGCCCGACAGGGCCCACTGAAGCTTTCTTT
>TRBJ1-2|once|TRBV19|TRBD1
CASTKNPGTGWNGYTF
TGTGCCAGTACCAAAAACCCCGGGACAGGGTGGAATGGCTACACCTTC
>TRBJ2-3|NA|TRBV5-1|TRBD2
CASSLEGREVPDTQYF
TGCGCCAGCAGCTTGGAGGGGCGGGAGGTTCCAGATACGCAGTATTTT
>TRBJ2-3|NA|TRBV7-2|NA
CASSLSPSTDTQYF
TGTGCCAGCAGCTTAAGCCCTAGCACAGATACGCAGTATTTT
>TRBJ1-3|NA|TRBV7-8|NA
CASSLGHRNTIYF
TGTGCCAGCAGCTTAGGTCATCGAAACACCATATATTTT
>TRBJ2-5|NA|TRBV5-8|TRBD1
CASSPDRGISETQYF
TGTGCCAGCTCTCCCGACAGGGGGATTTCGGAGACCCAGTACTTC
>TRBJ1-1|NA|TRBV15|NA
CATSRDGSGGTEAFF
TGTGCCACCAGCAGAGATGGATCGGGGGGCACTGAAGCTTTCTTT
>TRBJ2-7|NA|TRBV28|TRBD2
CASRLAGRDEQYF
TGTGCCAGCAGGCTAGCGGGAAGGGACGAGCAGTACTTC
>TRBJ1-2|NA|TRBV19|NA
CASSLGRRGYTF
TGTGCCAGTAGTCTTGGCCGACGGGGCTACACCTTC
>TRBJ2-5|NA|TRBV5-1|NA
CASSTERSGRRNQETQYF
TGCGCCAGCAGCACGGAAAGGTCGGGGCGACGGAACCAAGAGACCCAGTACTTC
>TRBJ1-2|NA|TRBV19|NA
CASSIGGGDYGYTF
TGTGCCAGTAGTATAGGTGGAGGCGACTATGGCTACACCTTC
>TRBJ1-3|once|TRBV11-2|NA
CASSLTSGNTIYF
TGTGCCAGCAGCTTAACCTCTGGAAACACCATATATTTT
>TRBJ1-1|NA|TRBV28|NA
CASSLRGAENTEAFF
TGTGCCAGCAGTTTAAGGGGGGCCGAGAACACTGAAGCTTTCTTT
>TRBJ1-3|NA|TRBV9|NA
CASSPSGANSGNTIYF
TGTGCCAGCAGCCCCTCGGGTGCCAACTCTGGAAACACCATATATTTT
>TRBJ2-2|NA|TRBV10-3|NA
CAIRVGVGNTGELFF
TGTGCCATCCGGGTGGGAGTCGGAAACACCGGGGAGCTGTTTTTT
>TRBJ1-2|NA|TRBV4-1|NA
CASSYPGTNYGYTF
TGCGCCAGCAGCTATCCCGGCACTAACTATGGCTACACCTTC
>TRBJ2-7|NA|TRBV6-1|NA
CASSGLRGAYEQYF
TGTGCCAGCAGTGGACTCAGGGGTGCCTACGAGCAGTACTTC
>TRBJ2-6|NA|TRBV28|TRBD1
CASRRQGAGANVLTF
TGTGCCAGCAGGAGACAGGGGGCTGGGGCCAACGTCCTGACTTTC